One T cell receptor beta chain is described in this entry. Its target is not known. While the first cohort had about 610 subjects, the donors belonged to the separate validation cohort of roughly 120 subjects. With 0 bases removed from V and 3 bases from J, the gap between germline ends came to 8 bases. The CDR3 length is 14 residues. CDR1 is MNHEY and CDR2 is SVGAGI in the germline V gene. These data belong to a study of cytomegalovirus exposure and HLA in healthy donors. Across the whole study: A later analysis reported the same platform for the 110 or so validation repertoires and the roughly 670 first-cohort repertoires. Study-wide findings and caveats: Rare TCR sequences dominated, though some public TCRs recurred in many donors. In vitro experiments confirmed that three CMV-associated chains were specific for CMV antigens.

Assay: immunoSEQ multiplex PCR; the TCRdb copy retains only in-frame clones and omits some. The table has fewer than 400,000 clones, over 75% seen once. The genes are TRBV6-5 and TRBJ1-1; no firm D call. Sequenced input: PBMCs. This clonotype originated in a man under 40 in good health and CMV-seronegative. CDR3 sequence (DNA): TGTGCCAGCAGTTACTCTGGGCCTCACACTGAAGCTTTCTTT. It translates to CASSYSGPHTEAFF.